This TCR beta chain comes out of a study of siplizumab effects on memory and regulatory T cells. Overall study findings and caveats: A minor share of alloreactive clones matched unstimulated subsets.

With respect to this clone: What it binds is unknown.

Sequencing of each sample assayed roughly 9.8 x 10^4 TCR templates. Assay: immunoSEQ multiplex PCR; the TCRdb copy retains only in-frame clones and omits some. The sample has around 100,000 clones, about nine tenths seen once. The CDR3 is made up of 15 amino acids. The V and J ends lost 8 bases and 5 bases respectively, with 18 bases between them. Germline lookup yields CDR1 MDHEN and CDR2 SYDVKM. Input material: non-Treg CD4+ T cells sorted from blood. The V and J genes are TRBV28 and TRBJ1-4; the D is unclear. The sequence derives from a human donor in good health. CDR3 sequence (DNA): TGTGCCAGCCGAAGCTCCGGGCCCATCAATGAAAAACTGTTTTTT. It encodes CASRSSGPINEKLFF. The full variable domain, with the rest looked up from reference TRBV28 and TRBJ1-4, is DVKVTQSSRYLVKRTGEKVFLECVQDMDHENMFWYRQDPGLGLRLIYFSYDVKMKEKGDIPEGYSVSREKKERFSLILESASTNQTSMYLCASRSSGPINEKLFFGSGTQLSVL.